This is a list of T cell receptor beta chains from one sample in a study of identical twins. TCRdb re-called the 5' RACE reads through MiXCR, storing one row per CDR3 protein. The sample has around 470,000 distinct CDR3 sequences, around 14% seen once. Another study also made use of these data, one on yellow fever vaccine responses in identical twins.

Sequencing input: CD4+ T cells sorted from blood. These receptors were collected from a woman under 30 in good health. The conserved cysteine and the conserved F or W are not part of the CDR3 here.

j_call | v_call | cdr3_aa
TRBJ2-1 | TRBV7-2 | ASSAGLAGGVEQF
TRBJ2-7 | TRBV4-2 | ASSQETGLVAVTYEQY
TRBJ2-2 | TRBV6-6 | ASTFMNTGELF
TRBJ2-5 | TRBV5-1 | ASSLRMETQY
TRBJ2-2 | TRBV4-2 | ASSQDLIAGNTGELF
TRBJ2-3 | TRBV10-3 | AISTSGGPDTQY
TRBJ2-1 | TRBV10-3 | AISEGISGHNEQF
TRBJ2-3 | TRBV18 | ASSPPGTRVTDTQY
TRBJ2-3 | TRBV18 | ASSALHGGNSDTQY
TRBJ2-7 | TRBV6-2/TRBV6-3 | ASRQTSGGSYEQY
TRBJ2-1 | TRBV28 | ASSSGGASSYNEQF
TRBJ2-3 | TRBV5-1 | ASSFGGSGNTDTQY
TRBJ2-1 | TRBV7-8 | ASSLRRYNEQF
TRBJ2-3 | TRBV7-2 | ASSFERTDTQY
TRBJ2-1 | TRBV6-5 | ASRRTDNEQF
TRBJ2-2 | TRBV7-9 | ASSPQANTGELF
TRBJ2-5 | TRBV2 | ASSRTSAKGETQY
TRBJ2-3 | TRBV7-3 | ASSLGPENTQY
TRBJ2-3 | TRBV12-3/TRBV12-4 | ATLGRGTQY
TRBJ2-3 | TRBV29-1 | SVARDLGNTDTQY
TRBJ2-3 | TRBV11-1 | ASSLARSGTSTDTQY
TRBJ1-5 | TRBV10-3 | AISEGGGDQPQH
TRBJ2-7 | TRBV5-5 | ASSFGLTPNGQY
TRBJ1-1 | TRBV25-1 | ASSESGRNTEAF
TRBJ2-7 | TRBV10-3 | AISTQLSSSYEQY
TRBJ1-1 | TRBV6-5 | ASSYAGQGKGRTEAF
TRBJ2-1 | TRBV5-1 | ASSEPGTGINEQF
TRBJ2-7 | TRBV11-2 | ASSPTSGSTKQY
TRBJ2-3 | TRBV12-3/TRBV12-4 | TSSLSGLADHTDTQY
TRBJ2-1 | TRBV24-1 | ATSDTGRIYNEQF
TRBJ2-3 | TRBV6-2/TRBV6-3 | ASSYARLAAGDTQY
TRBJ1-2 | TRBV3-1 | ASRYQGTDPYT
TRBJ2-7 | TRBV3-1 | ASSQELMQY
TRBJ2-5 | TRBV7-8 | ASSLVTGYQETQY
TRBJ2-7 | TRBV12-3/TRBV12-4 | ASSLTGQGGEQY
TRBJ1-1 | TRBV7-2 | ASSQGQGKAF
TRBJ2-1 | TRBV28 | ASSTHDRLNEQF
TRBJ2-7 | TRBV12-3/TRBV12-4 | ASTSGRSYEQY
TRBJ2-5 | TRBV20-1 | SARDRKGRETQY
TRBJ2-7 | TRBV3-1 | ASSLLSYEQY
TRBJ2-2 | TRBV12-3/TRBV12-4 | ASSLVNRAGTGELF
TRBJ1-5 | TRBV20-1 | SARGTGYQPQH
TRBJ2-5 | TRBV4-2 | ASSQGGLARGETQY
TRBJ2-3 | TRBV5-1 | ASSSVEVVADTQY
TRBJ2-5 | TRBV29-1 | SVLTSGGETQY
TRBJ2-2 | TRBV3-1 | ASSQVFRRSNTGELF
TRBJ1-2 | TRBV14 | ASSQDRGANYGYT
TRBJ2-6 | TRBV25-1 | ASSEPLAGANVLT
TRBJ2-3 | TRBV29-1 | SVAGVTDTQY
TRBJ2-2 | TRBV6-1 | ASSEALPGPWSLRGELF
TRBJ1-2 | TRBV15 | ATSRDRDNYGYT
TRBJ2-7 | TRBV7-2 | ASSSVTSGTYEQY
TRBJ2-5 | TRBV5-1 | ASSSGSVGQY
TRBJ2-7 | TRBV10-3 | AISESRGYEQY
TRBJ2-5 | TRBV12-3/TRBV12-4 | ASSPTRGPRY
TRBJ2-3 | TRBV12-3/TRBV12-4 | ASSFGEKKADTQY
TRBJ2-3 | TRBV15 | ATGRIEQGEWPDTQY
TRBJ2-7 | TRBV25-1 | ASSEGTSGSYEQY
TRBJ2-1 | TRBV5-6 | ASSLLSGNNEQF
TRBJ2-1 | TRBV5-1 | ASSLGLAGGWEQF